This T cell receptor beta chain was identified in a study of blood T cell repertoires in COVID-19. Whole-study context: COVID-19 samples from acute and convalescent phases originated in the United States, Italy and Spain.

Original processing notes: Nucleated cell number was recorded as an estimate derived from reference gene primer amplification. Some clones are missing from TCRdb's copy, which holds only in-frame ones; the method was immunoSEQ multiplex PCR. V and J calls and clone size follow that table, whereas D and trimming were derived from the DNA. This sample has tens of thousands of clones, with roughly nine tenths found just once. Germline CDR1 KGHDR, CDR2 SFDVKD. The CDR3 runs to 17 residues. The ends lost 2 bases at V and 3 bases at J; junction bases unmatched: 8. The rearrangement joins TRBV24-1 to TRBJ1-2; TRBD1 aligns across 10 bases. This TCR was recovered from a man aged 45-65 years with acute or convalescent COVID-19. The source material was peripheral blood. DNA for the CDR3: TGTGCCACCAGTGATTATACTCCGGGACAGGGGCACTATGGCTACACCTTC. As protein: CATSDYTPGQGHYGYTF.